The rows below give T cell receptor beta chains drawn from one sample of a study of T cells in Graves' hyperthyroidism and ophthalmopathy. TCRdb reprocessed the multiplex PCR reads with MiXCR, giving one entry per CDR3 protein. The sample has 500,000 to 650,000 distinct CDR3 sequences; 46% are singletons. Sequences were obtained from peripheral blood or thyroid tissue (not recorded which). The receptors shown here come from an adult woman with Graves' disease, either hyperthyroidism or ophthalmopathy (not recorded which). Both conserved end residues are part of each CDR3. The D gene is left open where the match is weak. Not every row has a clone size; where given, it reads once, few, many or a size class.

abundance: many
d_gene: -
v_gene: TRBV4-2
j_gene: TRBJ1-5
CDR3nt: TGTGCCAGCAGCCACCTCGCCACAGGGCAGCCCCAGCATTTT
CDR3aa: CASSHLATGQPQHF

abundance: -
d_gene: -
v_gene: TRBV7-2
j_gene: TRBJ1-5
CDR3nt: TGTGCCAGCAGCCCCTGGGACGGACAACAGCCCCAGCATTTT
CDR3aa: CASSPWDGQQPQHF

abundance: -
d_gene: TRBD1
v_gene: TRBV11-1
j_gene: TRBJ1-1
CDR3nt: TGTGCCAGCAGCTTAGCCTGGGACAGCCTGAACACTGAAGCTTTCTTT
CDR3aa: CASSLAWDSLNTEAFF

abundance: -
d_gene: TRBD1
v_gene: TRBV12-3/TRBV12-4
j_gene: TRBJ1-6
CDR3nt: TGTGCCAGCAAGACTACAGGGGCTGGGGAGTCACCCCTCCACTTT
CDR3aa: CASKTTGAGESPLHF

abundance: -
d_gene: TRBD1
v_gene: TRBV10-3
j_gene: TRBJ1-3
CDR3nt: TGTGCCATCAAGGGGGACAGCTCTGGAAACACCATATATTTT
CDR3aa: CAIKGDSSGNTIYF

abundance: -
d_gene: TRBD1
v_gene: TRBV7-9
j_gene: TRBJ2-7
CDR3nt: TGTGCCAGCAGCCCTCCTACAGGGGGGCATATCTACGAGCAGTACTTC
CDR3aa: CASSPPTGGHIYEQYF

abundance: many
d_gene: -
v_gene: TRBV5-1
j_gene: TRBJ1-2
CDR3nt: TGCGCCAGCAGCTTGGACAAGAACTATGGCTACACCTTC
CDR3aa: CASSLDKNYGYTF

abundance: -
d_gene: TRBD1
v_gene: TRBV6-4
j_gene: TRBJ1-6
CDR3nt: TGTGCCAGCAGGGACAGGGGACGCAATTCACCCCTCCACTTT
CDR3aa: CASRDRGRNSPLHF

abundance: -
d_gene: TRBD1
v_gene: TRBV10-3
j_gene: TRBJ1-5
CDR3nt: TGTGCCATCAGCGGACAGGGCCAAAATCAGCCCCAGCATTTT
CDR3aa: CAISGQGQNQPQHF

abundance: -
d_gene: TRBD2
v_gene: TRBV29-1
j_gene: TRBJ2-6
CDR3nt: TGCAGCGTTGGGATCCGGGAGGCTGGGGCCAACGTCCTGACTTTC
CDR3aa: CSVGIREAGANVLTF

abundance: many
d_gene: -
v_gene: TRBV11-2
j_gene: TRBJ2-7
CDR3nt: TGTGCCAGCAGCTTGAGGACCGGCTTGGGCGAGCAGTACTTC
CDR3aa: CASSLRTGLGEQYF

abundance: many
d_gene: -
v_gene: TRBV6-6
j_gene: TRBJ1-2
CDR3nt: TGTGCCAGCAGCTTACTCGGGGGTGGCTACACCTTC
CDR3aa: CASSLLGGGYTF

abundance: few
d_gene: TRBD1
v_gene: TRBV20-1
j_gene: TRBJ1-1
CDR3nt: TGCAGTGCTAGAGAGGGGACAGGGGGGACTGAAGCTTTCTTT
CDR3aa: CSAREGTGGTEAFF

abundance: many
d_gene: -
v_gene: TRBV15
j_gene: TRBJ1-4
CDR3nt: TGTGCCACCAGGGGGACGAATGAAAAACTGTTTTTT
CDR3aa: CATRGTNEKLFF

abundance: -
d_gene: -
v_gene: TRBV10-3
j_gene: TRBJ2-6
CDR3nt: TGTGCCATCAGTGAGGGGGTTGGGGCCAACGTCCTGACTTTC
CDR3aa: CAISEGVGANVLTF

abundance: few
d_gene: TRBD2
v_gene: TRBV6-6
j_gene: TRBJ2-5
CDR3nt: TGTGCCAGCAGTTACTCGATTGCGGGAGGGTCTGCGCAAGAGACCCAGTACTTC
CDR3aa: CASSYSIAGGSAQETQYF

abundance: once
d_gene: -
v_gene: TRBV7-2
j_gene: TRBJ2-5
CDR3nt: TGTGCCAGCGCGCAGGGACAGACCCAGTACTTC
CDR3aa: CASAQGQTQYF

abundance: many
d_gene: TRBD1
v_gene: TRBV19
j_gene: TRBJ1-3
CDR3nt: TGTGCCAGTAGTATGGACAGGGTCTCTGGAAACACCATATATTTT
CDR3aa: CASSMDRVSGNTIYF

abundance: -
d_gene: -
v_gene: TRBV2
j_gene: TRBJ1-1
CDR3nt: TGTGCCTGCAGTGTCAACCGGCTGGCCAACACTGAAGCTTTCTTT
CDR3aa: CACSVNRLANTEAFF

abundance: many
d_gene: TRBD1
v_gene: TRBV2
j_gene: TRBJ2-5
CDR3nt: TGTGCCAGCAGTGGACAGGGTATCCGAGAGACCCAGTACTTC
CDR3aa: CASSGQGIRETQYF